This T cell receptor beta chain emerged from a study of technical replicates of blood from a few donors. Data came from immunoSEQ multiplex PCR; TCRdb stores just in-frame clones and leaves some out. The repertoire holds roughly 76,000 clones, with more than 90% as singletons. The germline V gene encodes CDR1 SQVTM and CDR2 ANQGSEA. V shed 5 bases and J shed 7 bases, with 17 bases lying between them. CDR3 length: 13 residues. The chain has TRBV29-1 and TRBJ1-1; possible D gene TRBD1, 5 bases. The sequenced sample was T cells isolated from PBMCs. The clonotype was recovered from a human donor in good health. Some clones in this sample may be carry-over from other donors' samples. Here the CDR3 DNA reads TGCAGCGTTTGGAGCTTTGGGGCCGATGAAGCTTTCTTT. This codes for CSVWSFGADEAFF.